Listed here are 22 T cell receptor beta chains from one sample, sequenced in a study of cytomegalovirus exposure and HLA in healthy donors. The PCR used 60 Vbeta and 13 Jbeta primers. TCRdb's copy holds only in-frame clones and misses some; the assay was immunoSEQ multiplex PCR. The sample includes 170,000 or so clones, over 70% of them seen just once. The specimen sequenced was PBMCs. Every receptor here comes from a man aged 25 to 40 in good health and CMV-seropositive.

For the CDR3, the DNA is TGCGCCACGAGACAGGACAGGGCGGTCTACGAGCAGTACTTC. It encodes CATRQDRAVYEQYF. V is TRBV5-1 and J is TRBJ2-7, with 8 bases that match TRBD1. The germline V gene encodes CDR1 SGHRS and CDR2 YFSETQ. The CDR3 runs 14 residues. V trimming: 9 bases; J trimming: 3 bases; junction bases outside the gene matches: 11.

The chain has TRBV11-2 and TRBJ1-2, with D unresolved. Per germline, CDR1 SGHAT and CDR2 FQNNGV. The CDR3 loop spans 13 amino acids. The V end lost 1 base, the J end lost 6 bases, and 9 bases lay between the germline ends. CDR3 DNA sequence: TGTGCCAGCAGCTTAGGAGAGATGGATGGCTACACCTTC. Protein product: CASSLGEMDGYTF.

V is TRBV6-6 and J is TRBJ2-1, with 7 positions matching TRBD1. With 6 bases clipped from V and 5 bases from J, the junction kept 4 bases outside the gene matches. The CDR3 loop spans 13 amino acids. CDR1 is MNHNY, CDR2 SVGAGI, per germline (reference sequence). CDR3 sequence: CASSKDRDNEQFF. Written as DNA, the CDR3 is TGTGCCAGCAGCAAAGACAGGGACAATGAGCAGTTCTTC.

This sequence joins TRBV27 and TRBJ2-1; D not resolved. This CDR3 region has 13 residues. V lost 0 bases and J 4 bases, leaving 4 bases between the germline ends. Germline values: CDR1 MNHEY, CDR2 SMNVEV (reference sequence). This CDR3 reads CASSLSRYNEQFF. The CDR3 nucleotides read TGTGCCAGCAGTTTATCTCGGTACAATGAGCAGTTCTTC.

The rearrangement links TRBV7-3 to TRBJ2-7, with D possibly being TRBD1 (7 bases). The CDR3 covers 15 residues. V dropped 2 bases and J dropped 2 bases, with 13 bases sitting between them. Germline values: CDR1 SGHTA, CDR2 FQGTGA. The CDR3 DNA is TGTGCCAGCAGCTTATCCAGGGGGGATGCCTACGAGCAGTACTTC. Protein: CASSLSRGDAYEQYF. The variable domain in full, completed from reference TRBV7-3 and TRBJ2-7, reads GAGVSQTPSNKVTEKGKYVELRCDPISGHTALYWYRQSLGQGPEFLIYFQGTGAADDSGLPNDRFFAVRPEGSVSTLKIQRTERGDSAVYLCASSLSRGDAYEQYFGPGTRLTVT.

The sample holds a few counts of this clone. The V gene is TRBV27, the J gene TRBJ1-1; TRBD1 is a possible D gene (6 bases). The CDR3 runs to 15 residues. The V gene lost 4 bases and the J gene lost 4 bases, with 16 bases spanning the gap. Per germline, CDR1 MNHEY and CDR2 SMNVEV (reference sequence). Here the CDR3 DNA reads TGTGCCAGCAGTTCGCCCCACAGGGCGGGCACTGAAGCTTTCTTT. Amino acid sequence: CASSSPHRAGTEAFF.

The rearrangement links TRBV5-1 to TRBJ1-2, with 12 positions matching TRBD1. V lost 3 bases to trimming and J lost 6 bases; unmatched junction nucleotides: 12. Germline V gives CDR1 SGHRS, CDR2 YFSETQ. CDR3 length equals 17 residues. The CDR3 DNA sequence: TGCGCCAGCAGCTGGACCGGGACAGGGGGCTTAGGGGATGGCTACACCTTC. It yields the protein CASSWTGTGGLGDGYTF.

The chain carries TRBV5-1 and TRBJ1-2; 7 nucleotides line up with TRBD1. The germline CDR1 and CDR2 sequences are SGHRS and YFSETQ. The trim removed 0 bases at V and 7 bases at J, leaving 12 bases unmatched. The CDR3 consists of 16 residues. CDR3 in amino acids: CASSLDVGGGVGGYTF. CDR3 bases: TGCGCCAGCAGCTTGGACGTAGGAGGGGGCGTTGGTGGCTACACCTTC.

This chain connects TRBV6-1 to TRBJ2-5; D perhaps matches TRBD2 (5 bases). The J call may not be correct, given that the DNA end is closer to TRBJ2-7. CDR1 and CDR2 from the germline V gene are MNHNS and SASEGT. CDR3 length: 13 residues. The CDR3 spells CASTFGGRYEQYF. CDR3 DNA: TGTGCCAGCACCTTTGGCGGGCGCTACGAGCAGTACTTC.

The rearrangement joins TRBV27 to TRBJ1-3; weak D call: TRBD1 (6 bases). Per the germline V gene, CDR1 is MNHEY and CDR2 is SMNVEV (reference sequence). The length of the CDR3 is 14 residues. Trimming took off 6 bases at V and 2 bases at J, with 11 bases between the two ends. Here the CDR3 reads CASSLGGPGNTIYF. CDR3 in DNA: TGTGCCAGCAGCCTCGGGGGGCCTGGAAACACCATATATTTT.

The V and J genes are TRBV18 and TRBJ1-3; 8 nucleotides align to TRBD1. This CDR3 has 16 residues. The V and J ends lost 6 bases and 0 bases, in that order; junction bases with no gene match: 7. From germline, CDR1 is KGHSH and CDR2 LQKENI. The DNA of the CDR3 is TGTGCCAGCTCCCCCGCCCAGGGGGCCTCTGGAAACACCATATATTTT. It is translated as CASSPAQGASGNTIYF.

V is TRBV10-1 and J is TRBJ2-1; tentative D call: TRBD2 (6 bases). The CDR3 is made up of 14 amino acids. Germline V gives CDR1 WNHNN, CDR2 SYGVQD (reference sequence). The ends were cut back, 3 bases at V and 7 bases at J, with 13 bases in the middle. CDR3 coding DNA: TGCGCCAGCAGTGACCAAGGGACTCCTAATGAGCAGTTCTTC. This codes for CASSDQGTPNEQFF.

The genes are TRBV30 and TRBJ1-4; D is perhaps TRBD1 (5 bases). This CDR3 contains 15 residues. Per the germline V gene, CDR1 is GTSNPN and CDR2 is SVGIG (reference sequence). Trimming shortened V by 3 bases and J by 3 bases, and 14 bases separated the two germline ends. The CDR3 DNA reads as TGTGCCTGGAGCATATCGGGGGGAGCTAATGAAAAACTGTTTTTT. Translated: CAWSISGGANEKLFF.

In nucleotides, the CDR3 is TGTGCCAGCGTACTCAAACAGGGGACTGGGTATGGCTACACCTTC. As protein: CASVLKQGTGYGYTF. The V and J genes are TRBV6-1 and TRBJ1-2; 7 nucleotides match TRBD1. CDR1 is MNHNS and CDR2 is SASEGT in the germline V gene. With 8 bases clipped from V and 5 bases from J, the junction kept 14 bases outside the gene matches. The CDR3 consists of 15 residues.

V usage is TRBV9 and J usage is TRBJ2-7; possible D gene TRBD2, 5 bases. Trimming took 0 bases from V and 6 from J, leaving 10 bases between them. This CDR3 is built from 13 residues. Per the germline V gene, CDR1 is SGDLS and CDR2 is YYNGEE. The DNA of the CDR3 is TGTGCCAGCAGCGTAGAACAGCGGAGCGAGCAGTACTTC. This gives the protein CASSVEQRSEQYF.

The V gene is TRBV7-9, the J gene TRBJ1-5; D is ambiguous. CDR3 length: 15 residues. Trimming pared 3 bases from V and 4 bases from J, leaving 13 bases between. The germline gives CDR1 SEHNR, CDR2 FQNEAQ (reference sequence). The CDR3 DNA follows: TGTGCCAGCAGCTTTCCTGCGAAAGCGAATCAGCCCCAGCATTTT. Translation: CASSFPAKANQPQHF.

The V gene is TRBV6-5, the J gene TRBJ2-3; no definite D call. Trimming took off 0 bases at V and 2 bases at J, with 9 bases between the two ends. The CDR3 has 15 amino acids. Germline lookup yields CDR1 MNHEY and CDR2 SVGAGI. CDR3 in DNA: TGTGCCAGCAGTTACTCGAGGTTCAACACAGATACGCAGTATTTT. This sequence encodes CASSYSRFNTDTQYF.

The chain is built from TRBV6-1 and TRBJ2-7; possibly TRBD2 for D (5 bases). V shed 7 bases and J shed 6 bases, with 10 bases lying between them. The CDR3 has 11 residues. Germline V gene data show CDR1 as MNHNS and CDR2 as SASEGT. The CDR3 here is CASTRAGEQYF. CDR3 sequence (DNA): TGTGCCAGCACAAGGGCGGGCGAGCAGTACTTC.

This chain joins TRBV7-2 and TRBJ2-7; TRBD2 is a possible D gene (7 bases). V lost 1 base and J 4 bases, leaving 14 bases between the germline ends. Germline lookup yields CDR1 SGHTA and CDR2 FQGNSA. There are 15 residues in the CDR3. The CDR3, as DNA: TGTGCCAGCAGCTTAGAGGGGGGGGGCAATTACGAGCAGTACTTC. As protein: CASSLEGGGNYEQYF.

There are a few counts of this clone. The chain joins TRBV10-2 to TRBJ2-7, with no clear D. The CDR3 loop spans 11 amino acids. The germline V gene has CDR1 WSHSY and CDR2 SAAADI. V was shortened by 5 bases and J by 3 bases, with 5 bases between the two germline ends. This chain's CDR3 is CASSSRYEQYF. In DNA form, the CDR3 reads TGCGCCAGCAGTTCCCGCTACGAGCAGTACTTC.

The chain has TRBV11-3 and TRBJ2-3; TRBD2 matches at 11 bases. The CDR3 has 16 residues. Germline CDR1 reads SGHNT; CDR2 reads YENEEA. V gave up 1 base and J gave up 2 bases; unmatched junction bases: 2. Here the CDR3 DNA reads TGTGCCAGCAGCTTAGTACTAGCGGGGGCCACAGATACGCAGTATTTT. Residues: CASSLVLAGATDTQYF.

This chain connects TRBV5-1 to TRBJ2-3; D possibly corresponds to TRBD1 (6 bases). With 0 bases removed from V and 3 bases from J, the gap between germline ends came to 11 bases. This CDR3 is 15 amino acids long. From germline, CDR1 is SGHRS and CDR2 YFSETQ. The CDR3 DNA follows: TGCGCCAGCAGCTTGGACAGGGTGAGGACAGATACGCAGTATTTT. Translation gives CASSLDRVRTDTQYF.